This TCR beta chain was identified in a study of sequential checkpoint blockade in melanoma. Treatment meaning: randomized to nivolumab then ipilimumab (arm A) or the reverse (arm B). Patients had received no earlier DNA-damaging chemotherapy. The J segment lost 3 bases and the V segment lost 7 bases, leaving 4 bases of the junction unmatched. CDR1 and CDR2 (germline): MDHEN, SYDVKM. The CDR3 has 14 residues. Produced via immunoSEQ multiplex PCR; TCRdb's table is partial and in-frame only. The table shows about 29,000 clones, with approximately 77% occurring only once. The rearrangement links TRBV28 to TRBJ1-1; 11 bases agree with TRBD1. The specimen comprised CD8+ T cells sorted from blood (inferred from file names), sampled from a patient given nivolumab and ipilimumab in sequence. The TCR sequence derives from a human donor with melanoma. The CDR3 DNA is TGTGCCAGCACCCGGGACAGGGGGGACACTGAAGCTTTCTTT. Translated, it gives CASTRDRGDTEAFF.